Listed below are T cell receptor beta chains from one sample, sequenced in a study of blood T cell repertoires in COVID-19. Assay: immunoSEQ multiplex PCR; the TCRdb copy retains only in-frame clones and omits some. The repertoire holds 220,000 or so clones, with more than 70% as singletons. Sequencing used PBMCs or T cells enriched from blood (not recorded which). The receptors here all came from a woman aged 45-60 years who had recovered from COVID-19. Each CDR3 is given with its conserved first and last residue. Each record gives: V gene, J gene, CDR3 protein.

TRBV6-5	TRBJ2-7	CATIRRGGTYEQYF
TRBV5-6	TRBJ2-1	CASSLDRTSGSWHNEQFF
TRBV4-3	TRBJ1-4	CASSQVGTGAGKLFF
TRBV13	TRBJ2-1	CASSLGIAGYEQFF
TRBV7-6	TRBJ2-1	CASSLPSGAIWSKTSNNEQFF
TRBV5-4	TRBJ2-3	CASSLGSGRAGDTQYF
TRBV25-1	TRBJ2-3	CASSEEGTGYTDTQYF
TRBV3-1/TRBV3-2	TRBJ1-2	CASSQLSGGSTRGYTF
TRBV5-1	TRBJ2-1	CASSPQPDEQFF
TRBV30	TRBJ2-2	CAWSVGTNSGELFF
TRBV6-2/TRBV6-3	TRBJ2-5	CASSASGRGKTQYF
TRBV6-2/TRBV6-3	TRBJ2-1	CASSRTPGLADEQFF
TRBV15	TRBJ2-7	CATSRAGGANYEQYF
TRBV4-3	TRBJ1-4	CASSDPGQGDEKLFF
TRBV7-8	TRBJ1-4	CASSLRIGTNEKLFF
TRBV7-8	TRBJ1-4	CASSLGSEKLFF
TRBV5-1	TRBJ2-1	CASSSGQGSYNEQFF
TRBV4-1	TRBJ1-5	CASSQRDRDFSQPQHF
TRBV27	TRBJ1-2	CASSLREGSYGYTF
TRBV7-2	TRBJ1-1	CASSVDRGAFF
TRBV6-1	TRBJ2-7	CASSEQGFYEQYF
TRBV19	TRBJ2-7	CASSRTSLKEQYF
TRBV5-1	TRBJ2-3	CASSPAGTISTDTQYF
TRBV5-1	TRBJ2-5	CASSLGGRGTYQETQYF
TRBV15	TRBJ2-5	CATSRAGTSAFLPHF
TRBV19	TRBJ1-1	CASSMSGTRVEAFF
TRBV5-4	TRBJ1-1	CASSLPGKGPEAFF
TRBV28	TRBJ2-2	CASSPGLAALGNGELFF
TRBV6-7	TRBJ1-5	CASSYPRGGNQPQHF
TRBV6-5	TRBJ1-2	CAGEGAFFLGYTF
TRBV7-8	TRBJ2-1	CASTSGSLGEQFF
TRBV19	TRBJ2-1	CASKWGGRDHEQFF
TRBV9	TRBJ1-2	CASSVGMGQGFYGYTF
TRBV5-5	TRBJ1-2	CASSFYQGNYGYTF
TRBV7-7	TRBJ2-2	CASSRTAGGNTGELFF
TRBV19	TRBJ1-3	CASRTGGTGNTIYF
TRBV2	TRBJ2-3	CASVRGGQGTDTQYF
TRBV27	TRBJ2-7	CASSLGGRLYEQYF
TRBV30	TRBJ1-6	CAWSGTGGYNSPLHF
TRBV12-3/TRBV12-4	TRBJ2-7	CASSLTGFEQYF
TRBV19	TRBJ2-7	CASRQDRGSYEQYF
TRBV9	TRBJ2-1	CASSVAGTSGEQFF
TRBV30	TRBJ1-2	CAWSASAGYTF
TRBV28	TRBJ2-2	CASSRDRLNTGELFF
TRBV7-9	TRBJ1-1	CASSSYTGTVNTEAFF
TRBV24-1	TRBJ2-5	CATSETRDRERETQYF
TRBV11-3	TRBJ1-1	CASSSRGLFTEAFF
TRBV11-2	TRBJ1-6	CASSLAGRQSTLHF
TRBV15	TRBJ1-5	CATSSPRGQGRFSQPQHF
TRBV19	TRBJ1-1	CASSTGFTGGTEAFF
TRBV12-5	TRBJ2-5	CASGLERGETQYF
TRBV6-5	TRBJ1-2	CASSYQTGTNYGYTF
TRBV30	TRBJ1-5	CAWNSGPNQPQHF
TRBV6-5	TRBJ1-3	CASSYDSSGNTIYF